The source of this TCR beta chain is a study of T cells in women clearing cervical HPV infection (dated by TCRdb to the late 2010s). The study in broad terms: The cases were 25 to 30 women with histologically confirmed HPV16-related CIN3 or worse, and 2 of those women had invasive cancers. Controls were 25 to 30 women whose single incident HPV16 infection cleared within 12 months without precancer or cancer developing. Blood from cases was collected at the visit where the lesion was first found, while blood from controls was collected once the infection could no longer be detected. For cases, a median interval of about 150 days, with an interquartile range of 90 to 200 days, was observed between lesion detection and blood sampling. Because only a few women had HLA typing data, the possibility that HLA type acted as a confounder could not be ruled out. The exploratory proof-of-principle case-control study was nested within the Guanacaste HPV Natural History Study in Costa Rica and compared TCR repertoires across cervical HPV16 outcomes. Cases and controls were matched on age within five years and on year of sample collection. Cases had a median age of roughly 36 years and controls had a median age of approximately 37, with no significant differences in baseline characteristics. In the parent cohort, 10,049 women aged 18 or older were enrolled in Guanacaste, Costa Rica, during about 1992 to 1994 and then followed for less than 8 years. As quality controls, five blinded duplicates were added to each group, bringing the total to 60 or so samples made up of around 50 participants and about ten replicates. Study-wide conclusions, independent of this receptor: Random forest classifiers that combined richness and V gene abundances separated cases from controls with an estimated AUC of under 0.85. The cross-sectional design could not show whether associations preceded infection or resulted from it; effector/memory subsets and HPV-specific T cells were not isolated. Significantly higher TCR repertoire richness was observed in CIN3+ cases than in controls across sequencing depths, whereas no difference in evenness was found. Cases had lower TRBV6-7 relative abundance than controls (approximately 0.1% versus 0.16%; Bonferroni P = 0.0008). T-cell numbers per sample were unknown, so richness differences could reflect varying T-cell content rather than repertoire biology.

The CDR3 contains 14 residues, cysteine and phenylalanine counted. Shown are 33 bases from within the CDR3, in frame from base 1. The V end gives up 6 bases and the J end 4 bases, leaving 6 bases in the junction not matched to a gene. CDR1 DFQATT and CDR2 SNEGSKA were looked up in the germline V gene (reference sequence). Using the immunoSEQ assay, multiplex PCR amplified TCR beta CDR3 regions from an average of approximately 1.1 ug of genomic DNA per sample. To correct primer bias, the assay used a complete synthetic TCR repertoire to set an amplification baseline. Amplicons were sequenced on the Illumina platform. In the source study's methods: Sequences were error-corrected by clustering with frequency ratios and a modified nearest-neighbor algorithm, then analyzed in the immunoSEQ Analyzer with IMGT gene definitions. At each rarefaction depth, TCR richness and evenness were averaged over 20 rarefaction repeats, and samples with fewer sequences than the depth were excluded. Relative abundances of V, D and J genes were compared between groups using Wilcoxon rank sum tests, with FDR correction applied. For the blinded duplicates, the intraclass correlation was roughly 96% for TCR richness and averaged around 76% across around 66 gene segments. This immuneACCESS table, as held by TCRdb, lists in-frame sequences with V and J called but not all clones. Of the missing ones, under half trace to an unresolved V gene in checked studies; the others have no known cause. The V and J calls and clone size come from that table; D and trimming were worked out from the DNA. The sample table gives under 30,000 clones. The ten largest make up approximately 9% of the sample.

Every participant had a single incident cervical HPV16 infection, and prevalent HPV16 infections were excluded. Cervical HPV DNA was detected by MY09/MY11 PCR and genotyped by dot-blot hybridization. Roughly 14 mL of heparinized blood was centrifuged, after which the buffy coat was aliquoted, frozen at -30 degrees C, and then stored at -80 degrees C. QIAGEN kits were used to extract genomic DNA from buffy coat specimens. Comments on this clone: There is no known antigen for this receptor. The CDR3 end is not reached by the read, which stops 3 residues before it; the germline J gene fills it in.

Recombination joined TRBV20-1 with TRBJ2-5, and TRBD2 aligns with 12 junction nucleotides. This clonotype was sampled from a woman between 18 and 70 years old with a cervical HPV16 infection that either progressed to CIN3+ or cleared (not recorded which). Input material: blood buffy coat. The DNA read from the CDR3 is TGCAGTGCCACCCCTAGCGGGGGGGGAGAGACC. This yields the protein CSATPSGGGET. The full CDR3 reads CSATPSGGGETQYF.